The following is a T cell receptor (beta chain) sequence with its context. The CDR3 loop spans 15 amino acids. Trimming left V 0 bases short and J 8 bases short, with 16 bases between. The germline V gene encodes CDR1 SGHDN and CDR2 FVKESK. The table came from immunoSEQ multiplex PCR; TCRdb's copy has only in-frame clones and leaves some out. Of tens of thousands of clones listed, around 80% are singletons. This entry is derived from a study of neoadjuvant anti-PD-1 for oral cavity cancer. Study context: Patients mostly received three to four biweekly nivolumab doses at 3 mg/kg before surgery. Around day 43, patients without progression received a fourth nivolumab dose before surgery.

Patients had newly diagnosed, untreated stage II-IVA oral cavity squamous cell carcinoma. Patients had HPV-negative, locally advanced oral cavity squamous cell carcinoma. The sequences come from PBMCs, collected before nivolumab (anti-PD-1) treatment. This receptor was obtained from a person between 40 and 79 years old with oral cavity squamous cell carcinoma. This chain connects TRBV14 to TRBJ1-2; D is uncertain. CDR3 nucleotides: TGTGCCAGCAGCCAAGAAGGTCTGGGCGGACGGGGCTACACCTTC. Translating gives CASSQEGLGGRGYTF.